This T cell receptor (beta chain) was sequenced in a study of early T cells in non-severe SARS-CoV-2 infection. The TCR library protocol was used to attach unique molecular identifiers. These identifiers were attached to individual cDNA molecules. TCRdb recomputed calls from the 5' RACE reads with MiXCR, one row per CDR3 protein. Among tens of thousands of distinct CDR3 sequences, approximately 11% were seen once, and the ten largest hold roughly 6%. In its sample, this clonotype was seen many times. V trimming: 6 bases; J trimming: 8 bases; junction bases outside the gene matches: 6. The CDR3 has 13 amino acids.

The sequence came from an adult who was a healthcare worker with PCR-confirmed SARS-CoV-2 infection or an uninfected control (not recorded which). The chain joins TRBV12-3 or TRBV12-4 to TRBJ1-5; 8 bases line up with TRBD1. Specimen: whole blood. CDR3 sequence: CASSPGGGKPQHF. CDR3 in DNA: TGTGCCAGCAGCCCAGGGGGCGGGAAGCCCCAGCATTTT.